What follows is one T cell receptor (beta chain) and its context. The data stem from a study of blood T cell repertoires in COVID-19. Study details: There were acute and convalescent COVID-19 samples, and they came from the United States, Italy and Spain. In each case, the material was cDNA or gDNA derived from T cells, B-cell-depleted T cells, or PBMCs.

As handled by the study authors: Estimates of nucleated cell counts were drawn from the amplification of reference gene primers. Data came from immunoSEQ multiplex PCR; TCRdb stores just in-frame clones and leaves some out. The V and J calls and clone size are taken from that table; D and trimming were inferred from the DNA. This sample has around 370,000 clones, with around nine tenths found just once. Sequenced material: peripheral blood. This clonotype was sampled from a woman in her late teens or twenties who had recovered from COVID-19.

The CDR3 DNA reads as TGTGCCAGCAGCCTTCCAACTAGCGGGAGGGCCGCAGATACGCAGTATTTT. Protein sequence: CASSLPTSGRAADTQYF. This chain connects TRBV11-3 to TRBJ2-3; 13 nucleotides agree with TRBD2. Germline-derived CDR1 and CDR2 are SGHNT and YENEEA. The CDR3 has 17 residues. V dropped 5 bases and J dropped 4; count of bases not matched to a gene: 9.